These T cell receptor beta chains were read from a single sample in a study of cytomegalovirus exposure and HLA in healthy donors. Profiling relied on immunoSEQ multiplex PCR, and the TCRdb table lists in-frame clones only, not all of them. The sample has hundreds of thousands of clones, around 73% seen once. Sequencing input: PBMCs. Every receptor here comes from a male donor in good health and CMV-seronegative. Each CDR3 is given with its conserved first and last residue. D genes are given only for firm matches. The size of a clone is reported for some rows only, either as once, few or many, or as a class for expanded clones.

size	V	J	D	DNA	CDR3
.	TRBV5-1	TRBJ1-5	.	TGCGCCAGCAGCTTGGACGGACAACGCAATCAGCCCCAGCATTTT	CASSLDGQRNQPQHF
many	TRBV7-6	TRBJ2-3	TRBD2	TGTGCCAGCAGCTTAGGGACTAGCGGGTACGGGTCTACGCAGTATTTT	CASSLGTSGYGSTQYF
.	TRBV6-5	TRBJ2-5	.	TGTGCCAGCAGTTGGCAGGGTTCCCAAGAGACCCAGTACTTC	CASSWQGSQETQYF
.	TRBV27	TRBJ1-6	.	TGTGCCAGCAGTTTATGGGCCCCTTCACCCCTCCACTTT	CASSLWAPSPLHF
.	TRBV27	TRBJ1-1	.	TGTGCCAGCATCGGGGGAGGGGGGCGTGAAGCTTTCTTT	CASIGGGGREAFF
.	TRBV5-1	TRBJ1-2	.	TGCGCCAGCAGCTTGGAAGGGGGGGGACGCAGAGGCGATGGCTACACCTTC	CASSLEGGGRRGDGYTF
.	TRBV7-8	TRBJ2-7	TRBD1	TGTGCCAGCAGCTTCTTCACAGGGGGAAACGAGCAGTACTTC	CASSFFTGGNEQYF
.	TRBV9	TRBJ1-4	TRBD1	TGTGCCAGCAGCGTAGGGGAACAGGGGTGGGAAAAACTGTTTTTT	CASSVGEQGWEKLFF
.	TRBV15	TRBJ1-2	TRBD1	TGTGCCACCAGCAGAGGTCGACAGGGCGCTGGCTACACCTTC	CATSRGRQGAGYTF
.	TRBV28	TRBJ2-1	.	TGTGCCAGCAGTTTTAATCCCCGAGGGGAGCAGTTCTTC	CASSFNPRGEQFF
.	TRBV18	TRBJ1-1	TRBD1	TGTGCCAGCTCACCACCGAGACAGGGTGCTTACACTGAAGCTTTCTTT	CASSPPRQGAYTEAFF
.	TRBV7-9	TRBJ1-5	.	TGTGCCAGCAGCTTAGGGGGAGGGGGCAATCAGCCCCAGCATTTT	CASSLGGGGNQPQHF
.	TRBV6-5	TRBJ2-7	TRBD2	TGTGCCAGCAGTCGCCGGACTAGCGGGAACTACGAGCAGTACTTC	CASSRRTSGNYEQYF
few	TRBV6-1	TRBJ2-3	.	TGTGCCAGCAGTGAAGGGGGTCGCGGGTTCACAGATACGCAGTATTTT	CASSEGGRGFTDTQYF
.	TRBV7-9	TRBJ2-4	.	TGTGTCAGCAGCTTAGCGAACAGAGACATTCAGTACTTC	CVSSLANRDIQYF
.	TRBV6-1	TRBJ2-3	TRBD1	TGTGCCAGCAGTGCCGGGACAGGGCACACAGATACGCAGTATTTT	CASSAGTGHTDTQYF
.	TRBV6-6	TRBJ2-4	TRBD2	TGTGCCAGCAGTTCACGGGAGGGAAACATTCAGTACTTC	CASSSREGNIQYF
.	TRBV2	TRBJ2-5	TRBD1	TGTGCCAGCAGGATGACAGGGCGGGAGACCCAGTACTTC	CASRMTGRETQYF
.	TRBV15	TRBJ2-7	TRBD2	TGTGCCACCAGCAGAGATGTGGGACTAGCGGGTGAGCAGTACTTC	CATSRDVGLAGEQYF
.	TRBV19	TRBJ1-2	TRBD1	TGTGCCAGTAGCCGGGACAGGTGGAGTGTGGACTATGGCTACACCTTC	CASSRDRWSVDYGYTF
.	TRBV15	TRBJ1-1	.	TGTGCCACCAGCAGAGATCGAGGAGGGAACACTGAAGCTTTCTTT	CATSRDRGGNTEAFF
.	TRBV19	TRBJ2-3	.	TGTGCCAGTAGTATATCTGCCGGGGGGCAATTCTCAGATACGCAGTATTTT	CASSISAGGQFSDTQYF
.	TRBV11-2	TRBJ2-5	TRBD2	TGTGCCAGCAGCTTAAGTCTAGCGGGGGATCAAGAGACCCAGTACTTC	CASSLSLAGDQETQYF
.	TRBV6-6	TRBJ2-2	.	TGTGCCAGCAGTAGGACAGCGAACACCGGGGAGCTGTTTTTT	CASSRTANTGELFF
few	TRBV7-9	TRBJ1-1	TRBD1	TGTGCCAGCAGCGTAACGCCACAGGGGATGAACACTGAAGCTTTCTTT	CASSVTPQGMNTEAFF
.	TRBV7-9	TRBJ2-1	TRBD1	TGTTCCAGCAACTCAGGGACAGGGGGCAATGAGCAGTTCTTC	CSSNSGTGGNEQFF
.	TRBV19	TRBJ2-3	TRBD2	TGTGCCAGTACCCCGGGACTAGCGCCGGGGGGCACAGATACGCAGTATTTT	CASTPGLAPGGTDTQYF
.	TRBV13	TRBJ2-7	.	TGTGCCAGCAGCCTTCCTAGCGTCGACGAGCAGTACTTC	CASSLPSVDEQYF